The clone carrying this T cell receptor (beta chain) was seen only a few times. The data belong to a study of blood T cell repertoires in COVID-19. Overall study context: PBMCs, B-cell-depleted T cells, or T cells were the source of the cDNA or gDNA that made up the material.

As processed by the authors: Amplification of reference gene primers was used by the study to estimate nucleated cell counts. Sequencing used immunoSEQ multiplex PCR; TCRdb keeps in-frame clones, though not all of them. The DNA was the basis for D and trimming; V, J and clone size are from that table. This table has approximately 310,000 clones, 85% appearing once. Everyone who took part was roughly 18 to 89 years old, and they came from 24 US areas. The sequencing input was PBMCs or T cells enriched from blood (not recorded which). The TCR sequence derives from a woman aged 25-40 years who had been exposed to COVID-19.

The CDR3 reads CASSQELGRSETQYF. The CDR3, as DNA: TGCGCCAGCAGCCAAGAGCTCGGTAGATCGGAGACCCAGTACTTC. V and J are TRBV4-3 and TRBJ2-5; D unclear. The CDR3 contains 15 residues. Germline V gene lookup returns CDR1 LGHNA and CDR2 YSLEER. Trimming shortened V by 0 bases and J by 5 bases, and 13 bases separated the two germline ends.